The TCR beta chain under discussion was sequenced for a study of T cell changes during pregnancy in multiple sclerosis. In germline, CDR1 is MNHNY, CDR2 SVGAGI (reference sequence). The ends lost 0 bases at V and 3 bases at J; junction bases unmatched: 6. The CDR3 contains 16 residues. Profiled with immunoSEQ multiplex PCR; TCRdb holds only in-frame clones, not every one. In the table there are roughly 72,000 clones, just over 90% of which are singletons. The rearrangement uses TRBV6-6 and TRBJ1-2, with TRBD1 identical over 8 bases. The sample consisted of CD4+ T cells from peripheral blood mononuclear cells, taken before pregnancy. This receptor was identified in a female donor with multiple sclerosis, enrolled in a pregnancy study. CDR3 sequence: CASSYSRGQADYGYTF. CDR3 sequence (DNA): TGTGCCAGCAGTTACTCTAGGGGACAGGCGGACTATGGCTACACCTTC.